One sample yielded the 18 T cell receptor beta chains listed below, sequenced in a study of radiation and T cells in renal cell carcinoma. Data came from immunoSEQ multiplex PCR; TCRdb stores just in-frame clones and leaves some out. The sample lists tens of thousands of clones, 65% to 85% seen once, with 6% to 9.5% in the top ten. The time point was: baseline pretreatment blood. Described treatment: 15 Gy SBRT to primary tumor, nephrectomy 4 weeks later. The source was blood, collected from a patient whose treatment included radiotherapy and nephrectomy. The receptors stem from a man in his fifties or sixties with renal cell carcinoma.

As DNA, the CDR3 is TGTGCCAGCAGCTTAGATGGAGGGAATGAAAAACTGTTTTTT. Translation: CASSLDGGNEKLFF. The chain employs TRBV7-9 and TRBJ1-4; the D is unclear. Germline V CDR1 and CDR2: SEHNR, FQNEAQ (reference sequence). This CDR3 comprises 14 residues. Trimming pared 1 base from V and 5 bases from J, leaving 8 bases between. The full variable domain, in which reference TRBV7-9 and TRBJ1-4 provide the parts outside the CDR3, is DTGVSQNPRHKITKRGQNVTFRCDPISEHNRLYWYRQTLGQGPEFLTYFQNEAQLEKSRLLSDRFSAERPKGSFSTLEIQRTEQGDSAMYLCASSLDGGNEKLFFGSGTQLSVL.

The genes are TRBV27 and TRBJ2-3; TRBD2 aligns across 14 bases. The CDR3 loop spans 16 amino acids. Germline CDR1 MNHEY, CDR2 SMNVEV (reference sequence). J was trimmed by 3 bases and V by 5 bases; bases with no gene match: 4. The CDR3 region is CASSTGLAGVTDTQYF. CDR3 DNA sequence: TGTGCCAGCAGTACGGGACTAGCGGGAGTTACAGATACGCAGTATTTT.

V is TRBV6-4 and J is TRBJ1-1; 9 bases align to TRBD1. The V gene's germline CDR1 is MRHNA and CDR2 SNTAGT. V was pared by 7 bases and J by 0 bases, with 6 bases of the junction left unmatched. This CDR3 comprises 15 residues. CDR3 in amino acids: CASNSQGALNTEAFF. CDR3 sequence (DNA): TGTGCCAGCAATTCACAGGGGGCCCTGAACACTGAAGCTTTCTTT.

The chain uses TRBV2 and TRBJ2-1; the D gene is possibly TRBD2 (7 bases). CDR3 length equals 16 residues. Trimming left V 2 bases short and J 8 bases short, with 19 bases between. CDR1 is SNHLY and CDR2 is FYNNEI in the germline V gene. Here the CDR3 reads CASSEFTGGAADEQFF. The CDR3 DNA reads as TGTGCCAGCAGTGAATTTACGGGGGGCGCCGCAGATGAGCAGTTCTTC.

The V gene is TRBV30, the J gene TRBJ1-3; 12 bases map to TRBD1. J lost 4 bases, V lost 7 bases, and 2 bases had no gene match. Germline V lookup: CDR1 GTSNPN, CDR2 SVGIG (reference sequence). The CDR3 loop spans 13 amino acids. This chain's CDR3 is CASGTGGGNTIYF. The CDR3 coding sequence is TGTGCCTCTGGGACAGGGGGCGGAAACACCATATATTTT.

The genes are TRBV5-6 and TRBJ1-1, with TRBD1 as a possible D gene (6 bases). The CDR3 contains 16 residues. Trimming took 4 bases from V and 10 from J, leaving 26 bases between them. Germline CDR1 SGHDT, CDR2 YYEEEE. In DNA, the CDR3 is TGTGCCAGCAGCCTACGGGGGGCGGAGGTTCTCGGTGGAGCTTTCTTT. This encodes CASSLRGAEVLGGAFF.

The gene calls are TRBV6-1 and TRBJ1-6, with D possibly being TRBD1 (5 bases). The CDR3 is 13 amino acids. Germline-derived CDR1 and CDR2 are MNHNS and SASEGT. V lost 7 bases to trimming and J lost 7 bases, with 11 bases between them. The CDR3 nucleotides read TGTGCCAGCAAGGGGCAGGAAAATTCACCCCTCCACTTT. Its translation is CASKGQENSPLHF.

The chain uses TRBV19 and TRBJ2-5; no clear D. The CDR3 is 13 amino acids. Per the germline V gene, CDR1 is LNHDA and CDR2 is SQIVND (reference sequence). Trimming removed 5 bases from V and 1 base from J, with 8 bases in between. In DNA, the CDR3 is TGTGCCAGTAGTCCGAGGCCCCAAGAGACCCAGTACTTC. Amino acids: CASSPRPQETQYF.

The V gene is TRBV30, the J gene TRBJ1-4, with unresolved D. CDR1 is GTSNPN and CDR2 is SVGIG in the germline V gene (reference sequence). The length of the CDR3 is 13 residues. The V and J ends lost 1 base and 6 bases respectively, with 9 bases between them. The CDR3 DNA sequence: TGTGCCTGGAGTGGGCCATTGGATGAAAAACTGTTTTTT. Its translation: CAWSGPLDEKLFF.

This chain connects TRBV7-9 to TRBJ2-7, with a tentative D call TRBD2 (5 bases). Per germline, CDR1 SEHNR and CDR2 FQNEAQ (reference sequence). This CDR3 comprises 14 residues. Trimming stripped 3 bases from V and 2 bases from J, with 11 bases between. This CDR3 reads CASSFREEPYEQYV. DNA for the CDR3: TGTGCCAGCAGCTTCCGGGAAGAACCCTACGAGCAGTACGTC.

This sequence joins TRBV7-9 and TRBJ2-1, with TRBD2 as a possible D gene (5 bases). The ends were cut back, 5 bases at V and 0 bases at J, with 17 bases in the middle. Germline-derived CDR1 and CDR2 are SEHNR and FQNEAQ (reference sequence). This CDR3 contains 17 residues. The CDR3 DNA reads TGTGCCAGCAGCCCGGACGCGCGGGTAAGCTCCTACAATGAGCAGTTCTTC. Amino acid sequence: CASSPDARVSSYNEQFF.

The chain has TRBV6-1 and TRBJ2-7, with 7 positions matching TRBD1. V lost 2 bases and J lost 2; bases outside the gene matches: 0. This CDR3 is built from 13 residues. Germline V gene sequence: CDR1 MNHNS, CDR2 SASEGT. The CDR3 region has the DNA TGTGCCAGCAGTGAAACAGGGGCCTACGAGCAGTACTTC. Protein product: CASSETGAYEQYF.

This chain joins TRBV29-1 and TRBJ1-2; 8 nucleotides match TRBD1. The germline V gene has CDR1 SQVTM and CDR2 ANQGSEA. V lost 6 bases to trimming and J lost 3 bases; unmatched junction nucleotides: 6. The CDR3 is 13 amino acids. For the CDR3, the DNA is TGCAGCGTCGCTGCAGGGGGCGACTATGGCTACACCTTC. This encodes CSVAAGGDYGYTF. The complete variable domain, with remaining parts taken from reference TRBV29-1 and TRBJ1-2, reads SAVISQKPSRDICQRGTSLTIQCQVDSQVTMMFWYRQQPGQSLTLIATANQGSEATYESGFVIDKFPISRPNLTFSTLTVSNMSPEDSSIYLCSVAAGGDYGYTFGSGTRLTVV.

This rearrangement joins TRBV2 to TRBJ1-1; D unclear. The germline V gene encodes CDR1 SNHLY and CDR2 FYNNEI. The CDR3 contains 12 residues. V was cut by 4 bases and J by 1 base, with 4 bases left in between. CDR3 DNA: TGTGCCAGCAGTGTGGAGAACACTGAAGCTTTCTTT. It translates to CASSVENTEAFF.

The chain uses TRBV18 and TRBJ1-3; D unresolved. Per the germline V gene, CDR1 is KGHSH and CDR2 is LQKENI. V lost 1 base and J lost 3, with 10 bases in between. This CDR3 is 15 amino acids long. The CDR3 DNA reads TGTGCCAGCTCACCACGAGAGGGTCATGGAAACACCATATATTTT. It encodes CASSPREGHGNTIYF.

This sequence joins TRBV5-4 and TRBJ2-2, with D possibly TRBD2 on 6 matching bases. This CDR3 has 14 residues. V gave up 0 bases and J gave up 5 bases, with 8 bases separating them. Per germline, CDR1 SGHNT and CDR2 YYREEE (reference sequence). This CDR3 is CASSLAAGTGELFF. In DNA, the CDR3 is TGTGCCAGCAGCTTGGCTGCGGGGACCGGGGAGCTGTTTTTT.

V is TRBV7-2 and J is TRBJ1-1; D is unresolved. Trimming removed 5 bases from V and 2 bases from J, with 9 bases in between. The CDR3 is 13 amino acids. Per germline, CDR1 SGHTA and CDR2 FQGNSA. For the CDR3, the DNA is TGTGCCAGCAGCCCAACATACAACACTGAAGCTTTCTTT. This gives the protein CASSPTYNTEAFF.

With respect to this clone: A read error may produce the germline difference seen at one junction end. CDR3 sequence reads: CASSGDHF. The CDR3 nucleotides are TGTGCCAGCAGTGGGGACCACTTC. This chain connects TRBV6-1 to TRBJ2-4; perhaps D is TRBD1 or TRBD2 (5 bases each). This CDR3 comprises 8 residues. Germline V gene data show CDR1 as MNHNS and CDR2 as SASEGT.